A single sample is the source of the 17 T cell receptor beta chains below, sequenced in a study of T cell changes during pregnancy in multiple sclerosis. The table came from immunoSEQ multiplex PCR; TCRdb's copy has only in-frame clones and leaves some out. This table has under 70,000 clones, about nine tenths appearing once. The sequencing used peripheral blood, collected after pregnancy. These receptors all come from a female donor in good health, enrolled as a control in a pregnancy study.

This rearrangement joins TRBV5-8 to TRBJ1-1; D is unresolved. V lost 6 bases and J 0 bases, leaving 9 bases between the germline ends. The CDR3 sequence is 13 residues long. Germline-derived CDR1 and CDR2 are SGHTS and YDEGEE. CDR3 amino acids: CASTVFLNTEAFF. The DNA for the CDR3 is TGTGCCAGCACCGTCTTTTTGAACACTGAAGCTTTCTTT.

J is TRBJ2-2 and V is TRBV7-9, with D possibly being TRBD1 (5 bases). The germline V gene encodes CDR1 SEHNR and CDR2 FQNEAQ (reference sequence). V lost 6 bases to trimming and J lost 4 bases, with 15 bases between them. The CDR3 spans 15 residues. The CDR3 DNA follows: TGTGCCAGCAGTTCACAACCCAGGGTCACCGGGGAGCTGTTTTTT. Its protein product is CASSSQPRVTGELFF.

This chain connects TRBV30 to TRBJ2-3, with D perhaps TRBD1 (6 bases). The CDR3 length is 12 residues. The germline V gene has CDR1 GTSNPN and CDR2 SVGIG (reference sequence). Trimming took off 8 bases at V and 6 bases at J, with 15 bases between the two ends. CDR3 sequence reads: CAGTTGLDTQYF. CDR3 nucleotides: TGTGCCGGTACCACAGGGCTGGATACGCAGTATTTT.

V usage is TRBV6-1 and J usage is TRBJ1-5; possible D gene TRBD1, 5 bases. Trimming pared 4 bases from V and 3 bases from J, leaving 13 bases between. The germline V gene has CDR1 MNHNS and CDR2 SASEGT. The CDR3 totals 15 residues. The CDR3 coding sequence is TGTGCCAGCAGTGCCCAGACAGATCACAATCAGCCCCAGCATTTT. This gives the protein CASSAQTDHNQPQHF.

There are a few counts of this clone. The chain couples TRBV4-1 to TRBJ1-6; D might be TRBD1 (6 bases). V was pared by 3 bases and J by 9 bases, with 15 bases between. The CDR3 consists of 15 residues. Germline V lookup: CDR1 MGHRA, CDR2 YSYEKL. The CDR3 DNA is TGCGCCAGCAGCCAGATGGGGCAGGGGACTTCACCCCTCCACTTT. Translated: CASSQMGQGTSPLHF.

V usage is TRBV30 and J usage is TRBJ1-2; tentative D call: TRBD1 (6 bases). V dropped 5 bases and J dropped 4 bases, with 14 bases sitting between them. This CDR3 spans 13 amino acids. Germline CDR1 reads GTSNPN; CDR2 reads SVGIG (reference sequence). This CDR3 is CAWFPRTVYGYTF. In DNA form, the CDR3 reads TGTGCCTGGTTTCCGCGGACAGTCTATGGCTACACCTTC.

The gene calls are TRBV19 and TRBJ1-3, with D possibly matching TRBD1 (5 bases). Germline values: CDR1 LNHDA, CDR2 SQIVND (reference sequence). This CDR3 contains 17 residues. Between the trimmed V and J ends, which lost 2 bases and 4 bases, there was a span of 18 bases. The CDR3 spells CASSIMGTSSGGNTIYF. The CDR3 DNA sequence: TGTGCCAGTAGTATAATGGGGACTTCCTCAGGGGGAAACACCATATATTTT.

The CDR3 nucleotides are TGTGCCTGGAGTGTTGGACCGACAGGGACTAACTATGGCTACACCTTC. Amino acids: CAWSVGPTGTNYGYTF. V is TRBV30 and J is TRBJ1-2; 7 bases align to TRBD1. The ends lost 0 bases at V and 0 bases at J; junction bases unmatched: 7. CDR1 and CDR2 (germline): GTSNPN, SVGIG (reference sequence). This CDR3 is 16 amino acids long.

This rearrangement joins TRBV29-1 to TRBJ1-2; 11 nucleotides line up with TRBD1. The CDR3 is 14 amino acids. Germline CDR1 reads SQVTM; CDR2 reads ANQGSEA. J was trimmed by 4 bases and V by 6 bases; bases with no gene match: 7. The chain's CDR3 is CSVIGQGAGYGYTF. In DNA, the CDR3 is TGCAGCGTGATCGGACAGGGGGCAGGCTATGGCTACACCTTC.

The CDR3 sequence is CASSVPGTAANEKLFF. CDR3 DNA sequence: TGTGCCAGCAGCGTACCAGGGACAGCGGCTAATGAAAAACTGTTTTTT. The J gene is TRBJ1-4, the V gene TRBV7-9, with 7 bases fitting TRBD1. V gave up 5 bases and J gave up 3 bases; unmatched junction bases: 9. Germline assignment: CDR1 SEHNR and CDR2 FQNEAQ (reference sequence). The length of the CDR3 is 16 residues.

The rearrangement links TRBV6-5 to TRBJ2-7; 7 bases align to TRBD1. This CDR3 comprises 14 residues. Trimming took 2 bases from V and 9 from J; bases not matched to a gene: 10. Germline CDR1 MNHEY, CDR2 SVGAGI. DNA of the CDR3: TGTGCCAGCAGTTACAGACCGGGACAGACGAGGCAGTACTTC. The encoded protein is CASSYRPGQTRQYF.

The chain links TRBV7-2 to TRBJ1-2; D is ambiguous. With 7 bases removed from V and 4 bases from J, the gap between germline ends came to 16 bases. Germline CDR1 and CDR2: SGHTA and FQGNSA. CDR3 length: 14 residues. The CDR3 reads CASTRIRTSYGYTF. The CDR3 nucleotides are TGTGCCAGCACCAGGATTAGGACTTCCTATGGCTACACCTTC.

V gene TRBV6-5 combines with J gene TRBJ2-2; tentatively, D is TRBD1 (6 bases). This CDR3 has 15 amino acids. Germline V lookup: CDR1 MNHEY, CDR2 SVGAGI. The V end was cut by 7 bases, the J end by 1 base, with 13 bases between. In nucleotides, the CDR3 is TGTGCCAGCAAACGGACAGAAATGAACACCGGGGAGCTGTTTTTT. Translated: CASKRTEMNTGELFF.

This sequence joins TRBV29-1 and TRBJ2-3, with 10 bases identical to TRBD2. CDR1 is SQVTM and CDR2 is ANQGSEA in the germline V gene. CDR3 length equals 14 residues. The V segment lost 8 bases and the J segment 2 bases; nucleotides outside the gene matches: 7. CDR3 sequence reads: CSPAGGGITDTQYF. The DNA for the CDR3 is TGCAGCCCAGCGGGGGGGGGTATCACAGATACGCAGTATTTT.

The gene calls are TRBV5-1 and TRBJ2-3; 7 bases align to TRBD1. In germline, CDR1 is SGHRS, CDR2 YFSETQ. The CDR3 totals 15 residues. The V segment lost 0 bases and the J segment 4 bases; nucleotides outside the gene matches: 5. The CDR3 nucleotides read TGCGCCAGCAGCTTGGAAGGGGGCGCATCAGATACGCAGTATTTT. Translation: CASSLEGGASDTQYF. Variable domain in full (rest from reference TRBV5-1 and TRBJ2-3): KAGVTQTPRYLIKTRGQQVTLSCSPISGHRSVSWYQQTPGQGLQFLFEYFSETQRNKGNFPGRFSGRQFSNSRSEMNVSTLELGDSALYLCASSLEGGASDTQYFGPGTRLTVL.

The J gene is TRBJ2-7, the V gene TRBV7-2, with D possibly TRBD1 on 6 matching bases. The CDR3 has 13 residues. CDR1 is SGHTA, CDR2 FQGNSA, per germline. V was pared by 5 bases and J by 3 bases, with 11 bases between. The CDR3: CASSIGQLYEQYF. DNA of the CDR3: TGTGCCAGCAGCATCGGACAGCTCTACGAGCAGTACTTC.

The rearrangement joins TRBV6-1 to TRBJ1-2; the match to TRBD1 covers 8 bases. CDR3 length: 16 residues. The germline V gene encodes CDR1 MNHNS and CDR2 SASEGT. V shed 2 bases and J 2 bases; nucleotides not matched to a gene: 7. The CDR3 loop is CASSELGTGANYGYTF. The CDR3 nucleotides are TGTGCCAGCAGTGAACTTGGGACAGGAGCGAACTATGGCTACACCTTC.